The 19 T cell receptor beta chains presented below share a single source sample, sequenced in a study of cytomegalovirus exposure and HLA in healthy donors. Use of 60 Vbeta and 13 Jbeta primers characterized the PCR. This table comes from immunoSEQ multiplex PCR, and its TCRdb copy is limited to in-frame clones, with some not included. The sample consists of some 120,000 clones, around 80% of them appearing once. The material sequenced was PBMCs. These receptors were collected from a man between 18 and 29 years old in good health and CMV-seronegative.

This chain uses TRBV15 with TRBJ1-2; maybe TRBD1 (6 bases). V lost 3 bases to trimming and J lost 0 bases, with 14 bases between them. This CDR3 has 16 residues. The germline V gene has CDR1 LNHNV and CDR2 YYDKDF (reference sequence). The CDR3 spells CATSRRTVVSNYGYTF. CDR3 coding DNA: TGTGCCACCAGCAGGCGGACAGTCGTTTCTAACTATGGCTACACCTTC.

The chain has TRBV19 and TRBJ2-3, with 7 bases aligning to TRBD1. The CDR3 contains 16 residues. J gave up 2 bases and V 5 bases, and 10 bases lay outside the gene matches. CDR1 and CDR2 (germline): LNHDA, SQIVND (reference sequence). Here the CDR3 DNA reads TGTGCCAGTAGTGCCTGGGACAGCGAAAACACAGATACGCAGTATTTT. Its protein product is CASSAWDSENTDTQYF. Combining the CDR3 with reference TRBV19 and TRBJ2-3 gives the whole variable domain DGGITQSPKYLFRKEGQNVTLSCEQNLNHDAMYWYRQDPGQGLRLIYYSQIVNDFQKGDIAEGYSVSREKKESFPLTVTSAQKNPTAFYLCASSAWDSENTDTQYFGPGTRLTVL.

The chain employs TRBV5-8 and TRBJ2-7; D is ambiguous. Trimming stripped 0 bases from V and 7 bases from J, with 14 bases between. Germline V gene sequence: CDR1 SGHTS, CDR2 YDEGEE. The CDR3 spans 14 residues. The CDR3 sequence: CASSLGPQSGEQYV. DNA for the CDR3: TGTGCCAGCAGCTTGGGGCCCCAATCCGGGGAGCAGTACGTC.

The chain is built from TRBV7-3 and TRBJ2-2; TRBD1 matches 8 bases. CDR1 and CDR2 (germline): SGHTA, FQGTGA. The CDR3 sequence is 16 residues long. V shed 5 bases, J shed 5 bases, and the junction held 10 bases outside the gene matches. The CDR3: CASSPNRQGLTGELFF. The CDR3 nucleotides read TGTGCCAGCAGCCCCAACCGACAGGGGTTAACCGGGGAGCTGTTTTTT.

The rearrangement links TRBV2 to TRBJ1-1; TRBD1 agrees at 9 bases. Germline V gives CDR1 SNHLY, CDR2 FYNNEI. The CDR3 sequence is 16 residues long. Trimming at V came to 5 bases and at J to 1 base, leaving 8 bases not matched to a gene. DNA for the CDR3: TGTGCCAGCAGTCCGAGACAGGGGGATTCGAACACTGAAGCTTTCTTT. Its translation is CASSPRQGDSNTEAFF.

The genes are TRBV5-1 and TRBJ2-5, with TRBD1 matching 9 bases. CDR1 and CDR2 (germline): SGHRS, YFSETQ. CDR3 length: 16 residues. V shed 4 bases, J shed 5 bases, and the junction held 12 bases outside the gene matches. CDR3: CASSVLPQGAGETQYF. The CDR3 nucleotides read TGCGCCAGCAGCGTCTTGCCACAGGGGGCGGGCGAGACCCAGTACTTC.

On this clone: Compared with germline, one end of the junction differs, possibly owing to a read error. The rearrangement links TRBV7-7 to TRBJ2-3; 7 positions agree with TRBD2. This CDR3 has 16 amino acids. Germline V lookup: CDR1 SSHAT, CDR2 FNYEAQ (reference sequence). CDR3 protein: CASSIGLADFTDTQYF. The CDR3 region has the DNA TGTGCTAGCAGCATCGGGCTAGCGGATTTCACAGATACGCAGTATTTT. Looking up the rest from reference TRBV7-7 and TRBJ2-3 gives the full variable domain: GAGVSQSPRYKVTKRGQDVTLRCDPISSHATLYWYQQALGQGPEFLTYFNYEAQPDKSGLPSDRFSAERPEGSISTLTIQRTEQRDSAMYRCASSIGLADFTDTQYFGPGTRLTVL.

The chain has TRBV6-6 and TRBJ1-1; no clear D gene. Germline values: CDR1 MNHNY, CDR2 SVGAGI (reference sequence). The V gene lost 5 bases and the J gene lost 5 bases, with 12 bases spanning the gap. This CDR3 has 13 residues. The CDR3 DNA sequence: TGTGCCAGCAGTGTTCCAGGAAGGACTGAAGCTTTCTTT. Translation: CASSVPGRTEAFF.

The sample holds a few counts of this clone. The chain carries TRBV6-5 and TRBJ2-6, with D possibly TRBD1 on 5 matching bases. In germline, CDR1 is MNHEY, CDR2 SVGAGI. Trimming stripped 8 bases from V and 1 base from J, with 6 bases between. This CDR3 is built from 13 residues. The CDR3 here is CASGASGANVLTF. The CDR3 bases are TGTGCCAGCGGGGCGTCTGGGGCCAACGTCCTGACTTTC.

The V call is TRBV10-3, the J call TRBJ2-6; 7 bases are shared with TRBD1. V gave up 7 bases and J gave up 4 bases; unmatched junction bases: 13. Germline-derived CDR1 and CDR2 are ENHRY and SYGVKD. This CDR3 comprises 17 residues. The chain's CDR3 is CAINATGSLGGANVLTF. CDR3 DNA: TGTGCCATCAATGCGACAGGGTCGCTAGGAGGGGCCAACGTCCTGACTTTC.

J is TRBJ2-3 and V is TRBV6-5; D remains ambiguous. The germline V gene has CDR1 MNHEY and CDR2 SVGAGI. Trimming shortened V by 2 bases and J by 2 bases, and 8 bases separated the two germline ends. The CDR3 totals 14 residues. In DNA form, the CDR3 reads TGTGCCAGCAGTTACGGTCCTAACACAGATACGCAGTATTTT. Translation gives CASSYGPNTDTQYF.

The gene calls are TRBV9 and TRBJ2-5, with D unresolved. Germline CDR1 SGDLS, CDR2 YYNGEE. The CDR3 extends over 12 amino acids. Trimming took 4 bases from V and 3 from J, leaving 7 bases between them. For the CDR3, the DNA is TGTGCCAGCAGCCCACCGGAAGAGACCCAGTACTTC. It specifies CASSPPEETQYF.

The chain joins TRBV10-2 to TRBJ1-1; no firm D call. V dropped 2 bases and J dropped 1 base, with 5 bases sitting between them. This CDR3 comprises 13 residues. Germline V lookup: CDR1 WSHSY, CDR2 SAAADI. CDR3 nucleotide sequence: TGCGCCAGCAGTGAGACAGCGAACACTGAAGCTTTCTTT. This encodes CASSETANTEAFF.

The rearrangement uses TRBV5-1 and TRBJ2-1; TRBD2 matches 9 bases. Per the germline V gene, CDR1 is SGHRS and CDR2 is YFSETQ. The trim removed 2 bases at V and 0 bases at J, leaving 6 bases unmatched. This CDR3 has 17 residues. DNA for the CDR3: TGCGCCAGCAGCTTCGGGACTAGCCGATTCTCCTACAATGAGCAGTTCTTC. Encoded protein: CASSFGTSRFSYNEQFF.

This chain connects TRBV4-1 to TRBJ2-7; weak D call: TRBD1 (6 bases). This CDR3 has 15 residues. Trimming shortened V by 0 bases and J by 5 bases, and 14 bases separated the two germline ends. Germline-derived CDR1 and CDR2 are MGHRA and YSYEKL. DNA for the CDR3: TGCGCCAGCAGCCAAGATTTCAGGGGCGCGGACGAGCAGTACGTC. Residues: CASSQDFRGADEQYV.

The rearrangement joins TRBV18 to TRBJ1-1, with D uncertain. The CDR3 covers 14 residues. Between the trimmed V and J ends, which lost 6 bases and 5 bases, there was a span of 16 bases. The germline gives CDR1 KGHSH, CDR2 LQKENI. The CDR3 DNA follows: TGTGCCAGCTCCCCCATAGGGAGAGGGACTGAAGCTTTCTTT. Translated, it gives CASSPIGRGTEAFF.

The rearrangement joins TRBV5-8 to TRBJ1-4, with D maybe TRBD1 (6 bases). The germline gives CDR1 SGHTS, CDR2 YDEGEE. The CDR3 has 14 amino acids. Trimming took off 4 bases at V and 6 bases at J, with 13 bases between the two ends. The CDR3 coding sequence is TGTGCCAGCAGCCTGGACAGTCCTGATGAAAAACTGTTTTTT. Protein sequence: CASSLDSPDEKLFF.

This clone was seen only once. The J gene is TRBJ1-4, the V gene TRBV5-3; 9 bases fit TRBD1. TRBV5-3 is an ORF for which the function is uncertain. The junction had 4 bases not matched to a gene; V was cut back by 4 bases and J by 3 bases. The CDR3 totals 15 residues. Here the CDR3 DNA reads TGTGCCAGAAGCAGCCGGGACAGGGCTAATGAAAAACTGTTTTTT. The encoded protein is CARSSRDRANEKLFF.

The genes are TRBV5-4 and TRBJ2-5; D perhaps matches TRBD1 (6 bases). Germline CDR1 SGHNT, CDR2 YYREEE (reference sequence). This CDR3 has 16 residues. V gave up 3 bases and J gave up 1 base, with 16 bases separating them. CDR3 residues: CASSSGQGYSQETQYF. The CDR3 DNA is TGTGCCAGCAGCTCGGGGCAGGGGTACAGCCAAGAGACCCAGTACTTC.